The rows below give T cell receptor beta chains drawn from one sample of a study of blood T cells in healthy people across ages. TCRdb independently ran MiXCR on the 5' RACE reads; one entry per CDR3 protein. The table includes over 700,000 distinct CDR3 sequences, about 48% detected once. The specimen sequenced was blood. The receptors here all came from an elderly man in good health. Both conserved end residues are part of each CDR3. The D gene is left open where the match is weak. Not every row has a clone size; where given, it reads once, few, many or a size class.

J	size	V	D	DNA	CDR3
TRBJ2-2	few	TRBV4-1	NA	TGCGCCAGCACCTCCTTCGGGGGGACACCGCTGAGCGGGGAGCTGTTTTTT	CASTSFGGTPLSGELFF
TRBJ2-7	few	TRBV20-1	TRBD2	TGCAGTGCTAGAGTTAGTAGCGGGAGCTCCTACGAGCAGTACTTC	CSARVSSGSSYEQYF
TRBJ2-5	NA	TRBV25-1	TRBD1	TGTGCCAGCAGTAAGACAGGGAACCAAGAGACCCAGTACTTC	CASSKTGNQETQYF
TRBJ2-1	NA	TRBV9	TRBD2	TGTGCCAGCAGCGTCGCCGAGACTAGCGGGAAGAATGAGCAGTTCTTC	CASSVAETSGKNEQFF
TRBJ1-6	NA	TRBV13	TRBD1	TGTGCCAGCAGCTTAGTTGAGGACAGGGGATATAATTCACCCCTCCACTTT	CASSLVEDRGYNSPLHF
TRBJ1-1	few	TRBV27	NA	TGTGCCAGCAGTTTGCGGGGTACCGCTGAAGCTTTCTTT	CASSLRGTAEAFF
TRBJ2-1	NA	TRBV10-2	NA	TGCGCCAGCAGTGGGGACACCAATGAGCAGTTCTTC	CASSGDTNEQFF
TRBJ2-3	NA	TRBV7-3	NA	TGTGCCAGCAGCCCAACAGCGGTTAGCACAGATACGCAGTATTTT	CASSPTAVSTDTQYF
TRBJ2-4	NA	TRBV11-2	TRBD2	TGTGCCAGCAGCCCACTAGCGGGTACCCGGGGCATTCAGTACTTC	CASSPLAGTRGIQYF
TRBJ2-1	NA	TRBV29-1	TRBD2	TGCAGCGTTGAGGGACTAGCAAACCATGAGCAGTTCTTC	CSVEGLANHEQFF
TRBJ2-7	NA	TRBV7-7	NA	TGTGCTAGCAGCGAGGGCTTTGGCTCCTACGAGCAGTACTTC	CASSEGFGSYEQYF
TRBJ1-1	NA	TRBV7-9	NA	TGTGCCAGCAGACGGGACTCGAACACTGAAGCTTTCTTT	CASRRDSNTEAFF
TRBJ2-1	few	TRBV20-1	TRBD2	TGCAGTGCCTTACAGGGACTAGCGGGAGGGAGGGTTGAGCAGTTCTTC	CSALQGLAGGRVEQFF
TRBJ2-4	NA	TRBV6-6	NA	TGTGCCAGCCTCGACAGGAACATTCAGTACTTC	CASLDRNIQYF
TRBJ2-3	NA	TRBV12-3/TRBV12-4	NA	TGTGCCAGCAGCGAGGGGGGAGGGCACAGAGACGCGTATTTT	CASSEGGGHRDAYF
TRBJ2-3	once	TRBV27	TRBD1	TGTGCCAGCAGTTTCTCCAAACAGGGGGCAGACAGATACGCGTATTTT	CASSFSKQGADRYAYF
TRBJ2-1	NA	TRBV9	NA	TGTGCCAGCAGCGTAGACCTCCAAGAGACCCAGTTCTTC	CASSVDLQETQFF
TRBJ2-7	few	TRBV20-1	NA	TGCAGTGCTAGTGTAGCGGCCCCCTACGAGCAGTACTTC	CSASVAAPYEQYF
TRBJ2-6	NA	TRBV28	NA	TGTGCCAGCAGTTTAGTCCGAAGCTCTGGGGCCAACGTCCTGACTTTC	CASSLVRSSGANVLTF
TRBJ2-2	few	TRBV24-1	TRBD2	TGTGCCACCAGTGTCAGCGGGAGGGCCCGGGAGCTGTTTTTT	CATSVSGRARELFF
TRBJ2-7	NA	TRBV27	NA	TGTGCCAGCAGTTTATCTCAGGTGGGCTACTACGAGCAGTACTTC	CASSLSQVGYYEQYF
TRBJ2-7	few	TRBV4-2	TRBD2	TGTGCCAGCAGCCAAGTCATAGCGGGCAACTACGAGCAGTACTTC	CASSQVIAGNYEQYF
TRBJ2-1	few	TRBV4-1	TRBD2	TGCGCCAGCAGCCCCCGACCCGGGACTAGCGCTTCCTACAATGAGCAGTTCTTC	CASSPRPGTSASYNEQFF
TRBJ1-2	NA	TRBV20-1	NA	TGCAGTGCTAGAGATAACACGGAGAATGGCTACACCTTC	CSARDNTENGYTF
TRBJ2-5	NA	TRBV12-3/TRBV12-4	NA	TGTGCCAGCAGCACTAGCCTCCTTGGCGAGAAGTACTTC	CASSTSLLGEKYF
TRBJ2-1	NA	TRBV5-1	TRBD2	TGCGCCAGCAGCCAAGGGACTAGCGGACCCTACAATGAGCAGTTCTTC	CASSQGTSGPYNEQFF
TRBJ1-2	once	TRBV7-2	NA	TGTGCCAGCAGCCTGACCGGGACCTTCGAAGGCTACACCTTC	CASSLTGTFEGYTF
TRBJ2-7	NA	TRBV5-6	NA	TGTGCCAGCAGCTCATTAGCGGAGGGCTTATACGAGCAGTACTTC	CASSSLAEGLYEQYF
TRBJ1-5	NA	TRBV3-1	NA	TGTGCCAGCAGCCAAGGGACAAGCAATCAGCCCCAGCATTTT	CASSQGTSNQPQHF
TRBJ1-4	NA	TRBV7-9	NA	TGTGCCAGCAGCGTAGCGTATGAAAAACTGTTTTTT	CASSVAYEKLFF
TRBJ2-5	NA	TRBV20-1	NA	TGCAGTGCTAGCTTCACTGGGACCCCAGAGACCCAGAACTTC	CSASFTGTPETQNF
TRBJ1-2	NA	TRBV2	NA	TGTGCCAGCAGTGAAGGGGGGGGGCAGGATGGCTACACCTTC	CASSEGGGQDGYTF
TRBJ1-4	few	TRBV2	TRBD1	TGTGCCAGCAGTGAAGCCACACAGGGGGCAGGGGAAAAACTGTTTTTT	CASSEATQGAGEKLFF
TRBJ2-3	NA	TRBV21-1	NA	TGTGCCAGCAGCAAAGTCGCGGGGACCGGACTAGCGGGAGTCACAGATACGCAGTATTTT	CASSKVAGTGLAGVTDTQYF
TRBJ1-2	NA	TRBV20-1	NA	TGCAGTGCTAGAGACCAGGTTGGCAATGGCTACACCTTC	CSARDQVGNGYTF
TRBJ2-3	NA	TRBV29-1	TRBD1	TGCAGCGTCCGGGACAGGGGTAGCACAGATACGCAGTATTTT	CSVRDRGSTDTQYF
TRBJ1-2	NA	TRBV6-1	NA	TGTGCCAGCAGTGAAGCTTGGACCCTCTATGGCTACACCTTC	CASSEAWTLYGYTF
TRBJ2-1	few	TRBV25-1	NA	TGTGCCAGCAGGCGCGGGGTTGTTGAGCAGTTCTTC	CASRRGVVEQFF
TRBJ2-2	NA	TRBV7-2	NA	TGTGCCAGCAGGGGTTCGGGCACCGGGGAGCTGTTTTTT	CASRGSGTGELFF
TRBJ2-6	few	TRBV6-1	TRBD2	TGTGCCAGCAGTGAATTCTGGAGGGAGGGCTCTGGGGCCAACGTCCTGACTTTC	CASSEFWREGSGANVLTF
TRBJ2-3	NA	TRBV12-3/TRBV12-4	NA	TGTGCCAGCAGTTTTGGCGGGGCCCTGGATACGCAGTATTTT	CASSFGGALDTQYF
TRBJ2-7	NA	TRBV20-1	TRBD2	TGCAGTGCTAGACCGGGACTAAAATACGAGCAGTACTTC	CSARPGLKYEQYF
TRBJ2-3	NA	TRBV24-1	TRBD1	TGTGCCACCAGTGACCCAGGGGGAAGCACAGATACGCAGTATTTT	CATSDPGGSTDTQYF
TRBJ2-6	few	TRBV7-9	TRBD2	TGTGCCAGCAGCCGGGGGGTGACCCTCTCTGGGGCCAACGTCCTGACTTTC	CASSRGVTLSGANVLTF
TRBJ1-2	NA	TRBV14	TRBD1	TGTGCCAGCAGCCAAGACAGGGGGGAAGGGGGCTACACCTTC	CASSQDRGEGGYTF
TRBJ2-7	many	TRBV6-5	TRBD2	TGTGCCAGCAGTTACATTTCGGGGGGCGAGCAGTACTTC	CASSYISGGEQYF
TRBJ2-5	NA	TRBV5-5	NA	TGTGCCAGCAGCTTGGAGCAGGCGCGACAAGAGACCCAGTACTTC	CASSLEQARQETQYF
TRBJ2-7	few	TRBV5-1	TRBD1	TGCGCCAGCAGCCTAGGGACAGGGACTGAAGAGCAGTACTTC	CASSLGTGTEEQYF
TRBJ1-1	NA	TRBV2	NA	TGTGCCACCGGGGCAAACACTGAAGCTTTCTTT	CATGANTEAFF
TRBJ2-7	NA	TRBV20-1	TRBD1	TGCAGTGCCGAGGGGGACAGGGACTACGAGCAGTACTTC	CSAEGDRDYEQYF
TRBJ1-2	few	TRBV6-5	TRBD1	TGTGCCAGCAGTTACGACGGACAGGGGGGGCACAACTATGGCTACACCTTC	CASSYDGQGGHNYGYTF
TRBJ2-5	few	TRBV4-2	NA	TGTGCCAGCAGCCAAGCGTCCCCGAGGGGGACCCAGTACTTC	CASSQASPRGTQYF
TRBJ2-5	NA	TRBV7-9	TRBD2	TGTGCCAGCAGCTTCGGACTAGCGGGAGTACTAGAGACCCAGTACTTC	CASSFGLAGVLETQYF
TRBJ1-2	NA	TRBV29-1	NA	TGCAGCGTGATAGGGAGCTCCCCGAACCTTTACACCTTC	CSVIGSSPNLYTF
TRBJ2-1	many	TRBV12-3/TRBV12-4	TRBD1	TGTGCCAGCAGCTTAGGGACAGTCAATGAGCAGTTCTTC	CASSLGTVNEQFF
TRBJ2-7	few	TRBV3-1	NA	TGTGCCAGCAGCCAAAGATCTGCGGGCGAGCAGTACTTC	CASSQRSAGEQYF
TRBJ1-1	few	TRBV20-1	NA	TGCAGTGCTAGGGGACCGATCACTGAAGCTTTCTTT	CSARGPITEAFF
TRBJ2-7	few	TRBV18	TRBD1	TGTGCCAGCACCCCGGGACAGAATAACGAGCAGTACTTC	CASTPGQNNEQYF
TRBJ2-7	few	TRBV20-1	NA	TGCAGTGCTAGATCACAGGCCGCCTACGAGCAGTACTTC	CSARSQAAYEQYF